These 32 T cell receptor beta chains were sequenced from one sample in a study of tissue T cells after allogeneic stem cell transplantation. The table came from immunoSEQ multiplex PCR; TCRdb's copy has only in-frame clones and leaves some out. The sample holds some 45,000 clones, roughly 92% seen once. The specimen was blood, collected before transplantation. These receptors were taken from a woman aged 35 to 75 who later had graft-versus-host disease after an allogeneic stem cell transplant.

The gene calls are TRBV5-8 and TRBJ1-2; a possible D gene is TRBD1 (5 bases). CDR1 and CDR2 (germline): SGHTS, YDEGEE. The V and J ends lost 2 bases and 3 bases respectively, with 11 bases between them. The CDR3 spans 14 residues. The CDR3 reads CASSLEGYDYGYTF. CDR3 nucleotides: TGTGCCAGCAGCTTAGAGGGGTACGACTATGGCTACACCTTC.

The chain joins TRBV10-3 to TRBJ2-2, with TRBD2 matching over 7 bases. CDR3 length: 15 residues. Germline V CDR1 and CDR2: ENHRY, SYGVKD. V lost 8 bases to trimming and J lost 3 bases; unmatched junction nucleotides: 9. The CDR3: CAILLTGGYTGELFF. As DNA, the CDR3 is TGTGCCATCTTATTGACGGGAGGATACACCGGGGAGCTGTTTTTT.

This chain uses TRBV18 with TRBJ2-1, with 8 bases identical to TRBD1. V dropped 3 bases and J dropped 8; count of bases not matched to a gene: 12. The germline gives CDR1 KGHSH, CDR2 LQKENI. This CDR3 comprises 16 residues. CDR3 region: CASSPPLGQGSDEQFF. The CDR3, as DNA: TGTGCCAGCTCACCTCCCCTTGGACAGGGTTCCGATGAGCAGTTCTTC.

This chain links TRBV6-6 with TRBJ2-3; 7 bases are a match to TRBD2. This CDR3 spans 13 amino acids. V shed 7 bases and J 1 base; nucleotides not matched to a gene: 2. Per germline, CDR1 MNHNY and CDR2 SVGAGI (reference sequence). CDR3 DNA sequence: TGTGCCAGCACCGGGAGGCGCACAGATACGCAGTATTTT. Translating gives CASTGRRTDTQYF.

The rearrangement uses TRBV6-2 or TRBV6-3 and TRBJ1-2, with 9 bases aligning to TRBD1. In germline, CDR1 is MNHEY, CDR2 SVGEGT. This CDR3 is 14 amino acids long. Germline trimming cut 5 bases from V and 8 bases from J; bases unmatched to any gene: 9. CDR3 bases: TGTGCCAGCAGTCCCTCGAGGACAGGGGTAGGCTACACCTTC. Amino acids: CASSPSRTGVGYTF.

The V call is TRBV29-1, the J call TRBJ2-7; weak D call: TRBD1 (6 bases). Germline V CDR1 and CDR2: SQVTM, ANQGSEA. CDR3 size: 12 residues. The V and J ends lost 3 bases and 5 bases respectively, with 11 bases between them. CDR3 residues: CSVDGGFDEQYF. CDR3 in DNA: TGCAGCGTTGATGGGGGCTTCGACGAGCAGTACTTC.

This chain connects TRBV5-1 to TRBJ2-3; tentatively, D is TRBD2 (7 bases). Trimming removed 0 bases at V and 5 bases at J, with 16 bases between. CDR1 is SGHRS, CDR2 YFSETQ, per germline. The CDR3 contains 16 residues. In DNA form, the CDR3 reads TGCGCCAGCAGCTTGGCCCCTGGGGGGGCCGGAGATACGCAGTATTTT. It codes for CASSLAPGGAGDTQYF.

The CDR3 DNA follows: TGTGCCAGTAGTTTTACGGAGTACAATGAGCAGTTCTTC. This gives the protein CASSFTEYNEQFF. This sequence joins TRBV19 and TRBJ2-1; D gene ambiguous. V was trimmed by 5 bases and J by 4 bases, leaving 9 bases between them. The CDR3 sequence is 13 residues long. Looked up from germline, CDR1 is LNHDA and CDR2 is SQIVND (reference sequence).

This chain links TRBV6-1 with TRBJ1-1; D not resolved. The CDR3 totals 14 residues. Germline CDR1 and CDR2: MNHNS and SASEGT. The ends were cut back, 1 base at V and 10 bases at J, with 16 bases in the middle. CDR3 sequence reads: CASSEERTPIRAFF. As DNA, the CDR3 is TGTGCCAGCAGTGAAGAAAGGACGCCTATCAGAGCTTTCTTT.

The rearrangement links TRBV15 to TRBJ1-3; 10 positions match TRBD1. Germline V lookup: CDR1 LNHNV, CDR2 YYDKDF (reference sequence). The CDR3 has 17 residues. The trim removed 3 bases at V and 7 bases at J, leaving 12 bases unmatched. Written as DNA, the CDR3 is TGTGCCACCAGCAGCCCCCGGGGGACAGGGGCACGGAACACCATATATTTT. Its translation is CATSSPRGTGARNTIYF. Filled out from reference TRBV15 and TRBJ1-3, the complete variable domain reads DAMVIQNPRYQVTQFGKPVTLSCSQTLNHNVMYWYQQKSSQAPKLLFHYYDKDFNNEADTPDNFQSRRPNTSFCFLDIRSPGLGDTAMYLCATSSPRGTGARNTIYFGEGSWLTVV.

This clone was recorded only once. The J gene is TRBJ1-6, the V gene TRBV5-6; D gene uncertain. V lost 0 bases and J lost 9, with 7 bases in between. This CDR3 region has 13 residues. Germline values: CDR1 SGHDT, CDR2 YYEEEE. CDR3 region: CASSLGIVSPLHF. The CDR3 nucleotides read TGTGCCAGCAGCTTGGGTATCGTTTCACCCCTCCACTTT.

This clone was counted a single time. This rearrangement joins TRBV11-2 to TRBJ1-4; D unresolved. Between the trimmed V and J ends, which lost 1 base and 7 bases, there was a span of 10 bases. There are 14 residues in the CDR3. The germline V gene has CDR1 SGHAT and CDR2 FQNNGV. CDR3 residues: CASSLVSAVEKLFF. DNA for the CDR3: TGTGCCAGCAGCTTAGTCTCCGCTGTTGAAAAACTGTTTTTT. Using reference TRBV11-2 and TRBJ1-4 for the parts outside the CDR3, the full variable domain is EAGVAQSPRYKIIEKRQSVAFWCNPISGHATLYWYQQILGQGPKLLIQFQNNGVVDDSQLPKDRFSAERLKGVDSTLKIQPAKLEDSAVYLCASSLVSAVEKLFFGSGTQLSVL.

CDR3 sequence: CASSYRYYIQYF. The CDR3 DNA follows: TGTGCCAGCAGTTATAGGTATTACATTCAGTACTTC. The gene calls are TRBV6-6 and TRBJ2-4; no firm D call. The CDR3 runs to 12 residues. CDR1 and CDR2 (germline): MNHNY, SVGAGI (reference sequence). The V and J ends lost 3 bases and 8 bases respectively, with 8 bases between them.

The chain combines TRBV12-3 or TRBV12-4 with TRBJ1-6, with D unclear. The CDR3 loop spans 12 amino acids. Trimming pared 3 bases from V and 7 bases from J, leaving 4 bases between. The CDR3 here is CASSFGNSPLHF. CDR3 DNA sequence: TGTGCCAGCAGTTTTGGGAATTCACCCCTCCACTTT.

The gene calls are TRBV19 and TRBJ2-1; 11 positions agree with TRBD2. V was pared by 1 base and J by 3 bases, with 8 bases of the junction left unmatched. The germline CDR1 and CDR2 sequences are LNHDA and SQIVND (reference sequence). This CDR3 has 18 residues. CDR3 sequence: CASSIALAGEFIYNEQFF. In nucleotides, the CDR3 is TGTGCCAGTAGTATAGCACTAGCGGGAGAATTTATCTACAATGAGCAGTTCTTC.

This rearrangement joins TRBV29-1 to TRBJ2-3; D may match TRBD1 or TRBD2 (5 bases each). V lost 0 bases and J lost 1, with 11 bases in between. In germline, CDR1 is SQVTM, CDR2 ANQGSEA. The CDR3 loop spans 15 amino acids. The CDR3 DNA is TGCAGCGTTGAAGATCGGGGACGAGGCACAGATACGCAGTATTTT. Translating it yields CSVEDRGRGTDTQYF.

The J gene is TRBJ1-2, the V gene TRBV19, with D maybe TRBD1 (5 bases). Trimming removed 2 bases from V and 8 bases from J, with 15 bases in between. CDR3 size: 14 residues. Germline V gene data show CDR1 as LNHDA and CDR2 as SQIVND (reference sequence). In DNA, the CDR3 is TGTGCCAGTAGTATATATTGGTCCCGGGGCGGCTACACCTTC. Its translation: CASSIYWSRGGYTF. Combining the CDR3 with reference TRBV19 and TRBJ1-2 gives the whole variable domain DGGITQSPKYLFRKEGQNVTLSCEQNLNHDAMYWYRQDPGQGLRLIYYSQIVNDFQKGDIAEGYSVSREKKESFPLTVTSAQKNPTAFYLCASSIYWSRGGYTFGSGTRLTVV.

This clone was seen only a few times. CDR3 loop: CASTQMASGSDEQYF. CDR3 in DNA: TGTGCCAGTACCCAGATGGCTAGCGGGAGTGACGAGCAGTACTTC. J is TRBJ2-7 and V is TRBV19, with 10 bases identical to TRBD2. Germline trimming cut 7 bases from V and 5 bases from J; bases unmatched to any gene: 11. CDR1 and CDR2 from the germline V gene are LNHDA and SQIVND (reference sequence). The CDR3 loop spans 15 amino acids.

This clone has a single count. The rearrangement joins TRBV9 to TRBJ2-2; D call uncertain. CDR3 length: 15 residues. V was pared by 4 bases and J by 8 bases, with 18 bases between. CDR1 SGDLS and CDR2 YYNGEE come from the germline V gene. The CDR3 nucleotides are TGTGCCAGCAGCTACACGACTTCCCAGGCTGGGGAGCTGTTTTTT. Its translation: CASSYTTSQAGELFF. Variable domain in full (rest from reference TRBV9 and TRBJ2-2): DSGVTQTPKHLITATGQRVTLRCSPRSGDLSVYWYQQSLDQGLQFLIQYYNGEERAKGNILERFSAQQFPDLHSELNLSSLELGDSALYFCASSYTTSQAGELFFGEGSRLTVL.

The chain links TRBV7-9 to TRBJ2-5; tentatively, D is TRBD2 (5 bases). Germline V lookup: CDR1 SEHNR, CDR2 FQNEAQ (reference sequence). The V end was cut by 5 bases, the J end by 5 bases, with 18 bases between. CDR3 length equals 15 residues. The chain's CDR3 is CASSNKGRTRETQYF. The DNA of the CDR3 is TGTGCCAGCAGCAATAAAGGGCGTACTAGGGAGACCCAGTACTTC.

The J gene is TRBJ2-7, the V gene TRBV15; D remains ambiguous. With 0 bases removed from V and 6 bases from J, the gap between germline ends came to 18 bases. The CDR3 spans 16 residues. From germline, CDR1 is LNHNV and CDR2 YYDKDF (reference sequence). For the CDR3, the DNA is TGTGCCACCAGCAGAGATATTTTCGGGTTGGCCGGCGAGCAGTACTTC. Translating gives CATSRDIFGLAGEQYF.

V gene TRBV18 combines with J gene TRBJ1-4; D ambiguous. V was trimmed by 4 bases and J by 7 bases, leaving 25 bases between them. The CDR3 has 18 residues. Germline V gene lookup returns CDR1 KGHSH and CDR2 LQKENI. CDR3 in amino acids: CASSLSQSAAPMVEKLFF. Here the CDR3 DNA reads TGTGCCAGCTCACTTTCGCAGTCGGCAGCGCCAATGGTTGAAAAACTGTTTTTT.

CDR3 region: CASSALQGTPQHF. CDR3 DNA sequence: TGTGCCAGTTCTGCCTTACAGGGAACGCCCCAGCATTTT. This sequence joins TRBV6-5 and TRBJ1-5; a possible D gene is TRBD1 (6 bases). V gave up 9 bases and J gave up 9 bases, with 18 bases separating them. The CDR3 totals 13 residues. Germline V gives CDR1 MNHEY, CDR2 SVGAGI.

This clone has just one count. The CDR3 loop is CASSTGQGMNTEAFF. DNA for the CDR3: TGTGCCAGCAGCACCGGACAGGGAATGAACACTGAAGCTTTCTTT. The chain recombines TRBV7-2 with TRBJ1-1, with TRBD1 identical over 8 bases. V lost 5 bases to trimming and J lost 0 bases; unmatched junction nucleotides: 5. The germline CDR1 and CDR2 sequences are SGHTA and FQGNSA. This CDR3 comprises 15 residues.

V is TRBV30 and J is TRBJ2-1; 8 bases line up with TRBD2. Trimming took 4 bases from V and 0 from J; bases not matched to a gene: 5. There are 15 residues in the CDR3. Germline-derived CDR1 and CDR2 are GTSNPN and SVGIG (reference sequence). CDR3 DNA: TGTGCCTGGAAAGCCGGGACTAGCTCCTACAATGAGCAGTTCTTC. It is translated as CAWKAGTSSYNEQFF.

Judged by abundance, this clone is medium-sized (0.01 to 0.1%). The genes are TRBV6-5 and TRBJ2-1; 11 positions match TRBD1. The V gene end was trimmed by 5 bases and the J gene end by 7 bases; junction bases not matched to a gene: 4. CDR1 is MNHEY and CDR2 is SVGAGI in the germline V gene. This CDR3 has 14 amino acids. DNA of the CDR3: TGTGCCAGCAGTCCCGGGACAGGGGGAAATGAGCAGTTCTTC. Amino acids: CASSPGTGGNEQFF.

The rearrangement joins TRBV30 to TRBJ1-2, with TRBD1 matching over 10 bases. Per the germline V gene, CDR1 is GTSNPN and CDR2 is SVGIG (reference sequence). The junction had 4 bases not matched to a gene; V was cut back by 4 bases and J by 5 bases. This CDR3 is 13 amino acids long. CDR3 DNA: TGTGCCTGGACCCTGGGACAGGGGTATGGCTACACCTTC. Residues: CAWTLGQGYGYTF.

The CDR3 coding sequence is TGCGCCAGCAGTGGGAACACCGGGGAGCTGTTTTTT. Amino acids: CASSGNTGELFF. This chain uses TRBV10-1 with TRBJ2-2; no reliable D call. Germline V gives CDR1 WNHNN, CDR2 SYGVQD (reference sequence). The CDR3 is 12 residues long. V shed 4 bases and J shed 1 base, with 1 base lying between them.

This sequence joins TRBV5-1 and TRBJ2-7; D perhaps matches TRBD2 (6 bases). The CDR3 is 16 residues long. Germline CDR1 reads SGHRS; CDR2 reads YFSETQ. Trimming removed 0 bases at V and 1 base at J, with 14 bases between. The CDR3 protein is CASSLDPSASSYEQYF. The CDR3 DNA reads as TGCGCCAGCAGCTTGGATCCTAGCGCATCATCCTACGAGCAGTACTTC.

V is TRBV28 and J is TRBJ2-7; 8 nucleotides agree with TRBD1. In germline, CDR1 is MDHEN, CDR2 SYDVKM. Trimming at V came to 6 bases and at J to 2 bases, leaving 12 bases not matched to a gene. The length of the CDR3 is 16 residues. The DNA for the CDR3 is TGTGCCAGCAGGGGGCTCCCTGGACAGGGCGCCTACGAGCAGTACTTC. It is translated as CASRGLPGQGAYEQYF.

This clone showed up just once. The chain combines TRBV9 with TRBJ1-2; D gene uncertain. Germline-derived CDR1 and CDR2 are SGDLS and YYNGEE. The CDR3 has 13 amino acids. V shed 0 bases and J shed 3 bases, with 6 bases lying between them. In DNA, the CDR3 is TGTGCCAGCAGCGTAGGAATGGACTATGGCTACACCTTC. It translates to CASSVGMDYGYTF. Looking up the rest from reference TRBV9 and TRBJ1-2 gives the full variable domain: DSGVTQTPKHLITATGQRVTLRCSPRSGDLSVYWYQQSLDQGLQFLIQYYNGEERAKGNILERFSAQQFPDLHSELNLSSLELGDSALYFCASSVGMDYGYTFGSGTRLTVV.

This chain connects TRBV6-5 to TRBJ2-2; D is possibly TRBD1 (5 bases). V lost 0 bases to trimming and J lost 5 bases, with 7 bases between them. The CDR3 is 14 residues long. Germline CDR1 MNHEY, CDR2 SVGAGI. CDR3 sequence reads: CASSYSGQTGELFF. The CDR3, as DNA: TGTGCCAGCAGTTACTCCGGACAAACCGGGGAGCTGTTTTTT.